This T cell receptor beta chain was identified during a study of Ad26.COV2.S vaccination and SARS-CoV-2 variants. Looking at the study overall: The Ad26.COV2.S arm of the COV1001 trial was where the donor was placed. Ad26.COV2.S, an intramuscular injection, was given once or twice 56 days apart.

The CDR3 totals 13 residues. J lost 1 base, V lost 3 bases, and 0 bases had no gene match. Germline CDR1 SGHTA, CDR2 FQGNSA. Produced via immunoSEQ multiplex PCR; TCRdb's table is partial and in-frame only. The table shows about 320,000 clones, with about 85% occurring only once. Study-wide results and limits: Vaccine and placebo recipients had comparable breadth of non-spike TCRs.

The treatment was: over 15 received Ad26.COV2.S at low or high dose, single or two shots; roughly five received placebo; per-sample allocation not given. At day 63 after the first vaccine or placebo injection, samples were drawn. Boston hosted the donor, who was an adult aged 18-55 years. This clone was recorded at least ten times. Its antigen is still unknown. This TCR came from a person between 18 and 59 years old who received the Ad26.COV2.S COVID-19 vaccine or a placebo. Here the sequenced sample was peripheral blood, taken in a trial of Ad26.COV2.S vaccine versus placebo. The chain joins TRBV7-2 to TRBJ2-7, with 7 nucleotides matching TRBD2. CDR3 amino acids: CASSFGRSYEQYF. The CDR3 coding sequence is TGTGCCAGCAGCTTCGGGAGGTCCTACGAGCAGTACTTC.